This note documents a single T cell receptor beta chain sequence. Its matching antigen is unknown. Measured with immunoSEQ multiplex PCR; TCRdb has only the in-frame clones, and not every one. The sample shows some 28,000 clones, approximately 85% of them seen only once. This sample was taken from a study of lymphopenia after photon versus proton radiotherapy. Findings of the study overall: Post-nadir TCR diversity decline inversely tracked overall survival among those who died.

The V gene end was trimmed by 3 bases and the J gene end by 6 bases; junction bases not matched to a gene: 12. CDR3 length equals 16 residues. Germline CDR1 is SGDLS and CDR2 is YYNGEE. This clonotype was obtained from a man between 50 and 59 years old with gastric cancer. Sequencing was performed on peripheral blood, taken from a patient treated with photon-based radiotherapy. This chain links TRBV9 with TRBJ2-1; 7 bases map to TRBD1. The CDR3, as DNA: TGTGCCAGCAGCGCTCGGACAGGAACCAGGGCCAATGAGCAGTTCTTC. It yields the protein CASSARTGTRANEQFF.